This T cell receptor beta chain is from a study of CD8 T cells in ankylosing spondylitis. Study results and caveats: A TCR beta motif made of about 8 highly homologous variants seemed typical of ankylosing spondylitis blood.

Germline trimming cut 5 bases from V and 9 bases from J; bases unmatched to any gene: 2. CDR1 and CDR2 from the germline V gene are MNHEY and SMNVEV (reference sequence). The CDR3 has 13 amino acids. Remarks on this clonotype: What it binds is not known.

TCRdb re-analysed the 5' RACE reads in MiXCR, keeping a single row per CDR3 protein. The sample has about 220,000 distinct CDR3 sequences; 18% are singletons. The source of this sequence is a male donor with ankylosing spondylitis. The genes are TRBV27 and TRBJ2-1; 12 bases fit TRBD2. Material for sequencing was blood, either unsorted or a sorted T cell fraction (not recorded which). In DNA form, the CDR3 reads TGTGCCAGCAGTCCGGGACTAGCGGGTGAGCAGTTCTTC. It translates to CASSPGLAGEQFF.